This T cell receptor beta chain was observed in a study of T cells in Graves' hyperthyroidism and ophthalmopathy. Template material for amplifying TCR beta CDR3 regions consisted of RNA transcripts. The TCR CDR3 first-round RT-PCR relied on the HTBI primer set. Via MiXCR, TCRdb re-called the multiplex PCR reads, giving one row per CDR3 protein. Among hundreds of thousands of distinct CDR3 sequences listed, under 15% were seen once. Whole-study results and caveats: Researchers found most expanded thyroid clonotypes above 0.001 in blood as well.

Germline CDR1 and CDR2: SGHRS and YFSETQ. The CDR3 sequence is 12 residues long. Trimming took 6 bases from V and 10 from J, leaving 14 bases between them. This clonotype was detected many times. Antigen specificity is unknown. The rearrangement uses TRBV5-1 and TRBJ2-1, with no clear D. The source material was blood. The clonotype was recovered from a woman aged 30 to 39 with Graves' hyperthyroidism. The CDR3 here is CASIGRSEEQFF. CDR3 nucleotides: TGCGCCAGCATTGGCAGATCAGAAGAGCAGTTCTTC.